The source of this TCR beta chain is a study of blood T cell repertoires in COVID-19. Study background: COVID-19 samples from acute and convalescent phases originated in the United States, Italy and Spain. Sources were T cells, B-cell-depleted T cells, or PBMCs; the material itself was cDNA or gDNA.

Original processing methods: Amplified reference gene primers provided the basis for estimating nucleated cell counts. Clones were sequenced by immunoSEQ multiplex PCR, and TCRdb holds only the in-frame ones, with some missing. V and J calls and clone size are as listed in that table; D and trimming were resolved from the DNA. The repertoire includes fewer than 400,000 clones, approximately 86% of them detected once, and 3% sits in the top ten. This CDR3 comprises 15 residues. V shed 8 bases and J shed 3 bases, with 17 bases lying between them. This clonotype was sampled from a human donor in a cohort sampled during active COVID-19. The J gene is TRBJ1-5, the V gene TRBV23-1; D perhaps matches TRBD1 (6 bases). TRBV23-1 is an ORF, with its function uncertain. Sequencing was carried out using peripheral blood. This CDR3 is CASRPRQVINQPQHF. CDR3 nucleotides: TGCGCCAGCCGACCTCGACAGGTGATCAATCAGCCCCAGCATTTT.